This is a list of T cell receptor beta chains from one sample in a study of blood T cell repertoires in COVID-19. Profiled with immunoSEQ multiplex PCR; TCRdb holds only in-frame clones, not every one. The sample contains 35,000 to 40,000 clones, roughly 90% of which appear only once. The sequencing input was peripheral blood. Receptors originate from a man between 60 and 75 years old with active or convalescent COVID-19. CDR3s include the opening cysteine and the closing phenylalanine or tryptophan. Fields, in order: CDR3 protein, CDR3 DNA, D gene, J gene, clone size, V gene. D genes are given only for firm matches. Expanded clones get a size class; other rows say once, few or many, or leave the size out.

cdr3_aa: CARARGEGERSYEQYF; cdr3_nt: TGTGCCCGCGCGCGGGGGGAGGGGGAGAGATCCTACGAGCAGTACTTC; d_call: TRBD2; j_call: TRBJ2-7; clone_size: .; v_call: TRBV28
cdr3_aa: CASSLGRGASYEQYF; cdr3_nt: TGTGCCAGCAGTTTAGGACGGGGGGCCTCCTACGAGCAGTACTTC; d_call: .; j_call: TRBJ2-7; clone_size: once; v_call: TRBV28
cdr3_aa: CASTSGRNNEQFF; cdr3_nt: TGTGCCAGCACCTCGGGTAGAAACAATGAGCAGTTCTTC; d_call: .; j_call: TRBJ2-1; clone_size: .; v_call: TRBV2
cdr3_aa: CASSQGQGFSYEQYF; cdr3_nt: TGCGCCAGCAGCCAGGGACAGGGGTTCTCCTACGAGCAGTACTTC; d_call: TRBD1; j_call: TRBJ2-7; clone_size: few; v_call: TRBV4-3
cdr3_aa: CASSPRGRSTDTQYF; cdr3_nt: TGTGCCAGCTCACCCCGTGGCAGGAGCACAGATACGCAGTATTTT; d_call: .; j_call: TRBJ2-3; clone_size: .; v_call: TRBV18
cdr3_aa: CASSLSGLRETQYF; cdr3_nt: TGTGCCAGCTCCTTATCGGGGTTGCGAGAGACCCAGTACTTC; d_call: .; j_call: TRBJ2-5; clone_size: .; v_call: TRBV27
cdr3_aa: CASSPLGTHYGYTF; cdr3_nt: TGTGCCAGCAGTCCCCTGGGGACACACTATGGCTACACCTTC; d_call: .; j_call: TRBJ1-2; clone_size: .; v_call: TRBV28
cdr3_aa: CASSPDWGDYEQYF; cdr3_nt: TGTGCCAGCAGCCCGGACTGGGGGGATTACGAGCAGTACTTC; d_call: .; j_call: TRBJ2-7; clone_size: .; v_call: TRBV7-6
cdr3_aa: CASSLALAGYNEQFF; cdr3_nt: TGTGCCAGCAGCTTAGCACTAGCGGGGTACAATGAGCAGTTCTTC; d_call: TRBD2; j_call: TRBJ2-1; clone_size: .; v_call: TRBV7-2
cdr3_aa: CASSYSGVLFHEQFF; cdr3_nt: TGTGCCAGCAGTTACTCGGGAGTACTTTTTCATGAGCAGTTCTTC; d_call: .; j_call: TRBJ2-1; clone_size: .; v_call: TRBV6-2/TRBV6-3
cdr3_aa: CASSMDPGGSGKNIQYF; cdr3_nt: TGTGCCAGTAGTATGGATCCGGGAGGTTCTGGCAAAAACATTCAGTACTTC; d_call: TRBD2; j_call: TRBJ2-4; clone_size: .; v_call: TRBV19
cdr3_aa: CASSSSGGPYNEQFF; cdr3_nt: TGTGCCAGCAGCTCCAGCGGAGGGCCCTACAATGAGCAGTTCTTC; d_call: .; j_call: TRBJ2-1; clone_size: .; v_call: TRBV7-3
cdr3_aa: CSASHGQGRGNTIYF; cdr3_nt: TGCAGTGCTAGTCACGGACAGGGAAGAGGAAACACCATATATTTT; d_call: TRBD1; j_call: TRBJ1-3; clone_size: .; v_call: TRBV20-1
cdr3_aa: CASSGAGTSGNEQFF; cdr3_nt: TGCGCCAGCAGCGGAGCCGGGACTAGTGGCAATGAGCAGTTCTTC; d_call: TRBD2; j_call: TRBJ2-1; clone_size: .; v_call: TRBV5-1
cdr3_aa: CASSRANEQFF; cdr3_nt: TGCGCCAGCAGCCGAGCTAATGAGCAGTTCTTC; d_call: .; j_call: TRBJ2-1; clone_size: .; v_call: TRBV4-1
cdr3_aa: CASFMPDGERYEQYF; cdr3_nt: TGTGCCAGCTTCATGCCCGATGGGGAGAGATACGAGCAGTACTTC; d_call: .; j_call: TRBJ2-7; clone_size: .; v_call: TRBV25-1
cdr3_aa: CASSLSGNYEQYF; cdr3_nt: TGTGCCAGCAGCTTATCAGGAAACTACGAGCAGTACTTC; d_call: .; j_call: TRBJ2-7; clone_size: .; v_call: TRBV11-2
cdr3_aa: CASSLDQTDSGNTIYF; cdr3_nt: TGTGCCAGCAGCTTAGATCAAACAGACTCTGGAAACACCATATATTTT; d_call: .; j_call: TRBJ1-3; clone_size: .; v_call: TRBV11-2
cdr3_aa: CASSKMRQGLWGLSNQPQHF; cdr3_nt: TGTGCCAGCAGCAAAATGAGACAGGGGCTTTGGGGGTTGAGCAATCAGCCCCAGCATTTT; d_call: TRBD1; j_call: TRBJ1-5; clone_size: .; v_call: TRBV28
cdr3_aa: CASSVAFDRAKNIQYF; cdr3_nt: TGTGCCAGCAGCGTAGCTTTCGACAGGGCCAAAAACATTCAGTACTTC; d_call: .; j_call: TRBJ2-4; clone_size: .; v_call: TRBV9
cdr3_aa: CASSLGSQGAGTEAFF; cdr3_nt: TGTGCCAGCAGCTTAGGTTCACAGGGGGCGGGGACTGAAGCTTTCTTT; d_call: TRBD1; j_call: TRBJ1-1; clone_size: once; v_call: TRBV7-2
cdr3_aa: CASSEVASPYNEQFF; cdr3_nt: TGTGCCAGCAGTGAAGTGGCTAGCCCTTACAATGAGCAGTTCTTC; d_call: .; j_call: TRBJ2-1; clone_size: .; v_call: TRBV6-1
cdr3_aa: CASSGGLEAGAEAFF; cdr3_nt: TGTGCCAGCAGTGGTGGATTAGAGGCAGGGGCTGAAGCTTTCTTT; d_call: .; j_call: TRBJ1-1; clone_size: .; v_call: TRBV2
cdr3_aa: CASSLGGDRDYGYTF; cdr3_nt: TGTGCCAGCAGCTTAGGTGGAGACAGGGACTATGGCTACACCTTC; d_call: TRBD1; j_call: TRBJ1-2; clone_size: .; v_call: TRBV7-9
cdr3_aa: CASSRAGLAGSEQFF; cdr3_nt: TGTGCCAGCAGCCGAGCCGGACTAGCGGGAAGTGAGCAGTTCTTC; d_call: TRBD2; j_call: TRBJ2-1; clone_size: .; v_call: TRBV5-6
cdr3_aa: CASSLRFRPSNTEAFF; cdr3_nt: TGTGCCAGCAGCCTCCGCTTCAGGCCCTCGAACACTGAAGCTTTCTTT; d_call: .; j_call: TRBJ1-1; clone_size: .; v_call: TRBV7-2
cdr3_aa: CASSQDRGFTGSPLHF; cdr3_nt: TGTGCCAGCAGCCAAGACAGGGGGTTTACTGGGTCACCCCTCCACTTT; d_call: TRBD1; j_call: TRBJ1-6; clone_size: .; v_call: TRBV4-2
cdr3_aa: CASSYGQASRNTIYF; cdr3_nt: TGTGCCAGCAGTTACGGACAGGCGTCAAGGAACACCATATATTTT; d_call: TRBD1; j_call: TRBJ1-3; clone_size: .; v_call: TRBV6-2/TRBV6-3
cdr3_aa: CASSLSRAREEAFF; cdr3_nt: TGTGCCAGCAGTTTAAGCAGGGCCCGGGAGGAAGCTTTCTTT; d_call: .; j_call: TRBJ1-1; clone_size: .; v_call: TRBV28
cdr3_aa: CASSSGTLKQFF; cdr3_nt: TGTGCCAGCAGTTCAGGGACACTCAAGCAGTTCTTC; d_call: .; j_call: TRBJ2-1; clone_size: few; v_call: TRBV28
cdr3_aa: CASSYQLWETQYF; cdr3_nt: TGTGCCAGCAGCTACCAACTTTGGGAGACCCAGTACTTC; d_call: .; j_call: TRBJ2-5; clone_size: .; v_call: TRBV5-5
cdr3_aa: CATSVSGGLKSGELFF; cdr3_nt: TGTGCCACCAGTGTGTCGGGGGGGCTTAAGTCCGGGGAGCTGTTTTTT; d_call: TRBD2; j_call: TRBJ2-2; clone_size: .; v_call: TRBV24-1
cdr3_aa: CASSELAPGLATDTQYF; cdr3_nt: TGCGCCAGCAGTGAGTTGGCCCCGGGACTAGCGACAGATACGCAGTATTTT; d_call: TRBD2; j_call: TRBJ2-3; clone_size: once; v_call: TRBV10-1
cdr3_aa: CASSQAKGQLYEQYF; cdr3_nt: TGTGCCAGCAGCCAAGCCAAGGGACAGCTATACGAGCAGTACTTC; d_call: TRBD1; j_call: TRBJ2-7; clone_size: .; v_call: TRBV4-2
cdr3_aa: CASSRGRGYTF; cdr3_nt: TGTGCCAGCAGCCGGGGTCGCGGCTACACCTTC; d_call: .; j_call: TRBJ1-2; clone_size: .; v_call: TRBV12-3/TRBV12-4
cdr3_aa: CASSLSGRDTGELFF; cdr3_nt: TGTGCCAGCAGCCTTAGCGGGAGGGACACCGGGGAGCTGTTTTTT; d_call: TRBD2; j_call: TRBJ2-2; clone_size: .; v_call: TRBV25-1
cdr3_aa: CASSRGWGDRPTETQYF; cdr3_nt: TGTGCCAGCAGCCGCGGTTGGGGAGATCGGCCAACAGAGACCCAGTACTTC; d_call: .; j_call: TRBJ2-5; clone_size: .; v_call: TRBV3-1/TRBV3-2
cdr3_aa: CASSLHTGRNTEAFF; cdr3_nt: TGTGCCAGCAGCTTGCATACAGGCAGGAACACTGAAGCTTTCTTT; d_call: .; j_call: TRBJ1-1; clone_size: .; v_call: TRBV5-6
cdr3_aa: CASSDGAGGPFEQYF; cdr3_nt: TGTGCCAGTTCGGACGGAGCGGGAGGGCCTTTCGAGCAGTACTTC; d_call: TRBD2; j_call: TRBJ2-7; clone_size: .; v_call: TRBV27
cdr3_aa: CASTTVVRHSQETQYF; cdr3_nt: TGTGCCAGCACAACTGTCGTTCGACACTCCCAAGAGACCCAGTACTTC; d_call: .; j_call: TRBJ2-5; clone_size: .; v_call: TRBV7-8
cdr3_aa: CASSLAIAGITGELFF; cdr3_nt: TGCGCCAGCAGCTTGGCGATAGCGGGAATCACCGGGGAGCTGTTTTTT; d_call: TRBD2; j_call: TRBJ2-2; clone_size: .; v_call: TRBV5-1
cdr3_aa: CASSITQYSNQPQHF; cdr3_nt: TGTGCCAGTAGTATTACCCAGTATAGCAATCAGCCCCAGCATTTT; d_call: .; j_call: TRBJ1-5; clone_size: few; v_call: TRBV19
cdr3_aa: CASRRTGGSPLHF; cdr3_nt: TGTGCCAGCAGGAGGACAGGGGGGTCACCCCTCCACTTT; d_call: TRBD1; j_call: TRBJ1-6; clone_size: .; v_call: TRBV6-5
cdr3_aa: CASSSGVGAQGNQPQHF; cdr3_nt: TGTGCCAGCAGTTCAGGGGTGGGGGCGCAGGGCAATCAGCCCCAGCATTTT; d_call: .; j_call: TRBJ1-5; clone_size: .; v_call: TRBV6-2/TRBV6-3
cdr3_aa: CASSQVAVSGGEQFF; cdr3_nt: TGTGCCAGCAGCCAAGTAGCGGTCTCAGGGGGGGAGCAGTTCTTC; d_call: .; j_call: TRBJ2-1; clone_size: .; v_call: TRBV3-1/TRBV3-2
cdr3_aa: CATKVGDRGGNQPQHF; cdr3_nt: TGTGCCACCAAGGTAGGGGACAGGGGTGGCAATCAGCCCCAGCATTTT; d_call: TRBD1; j_call: TRBJ1-5; clone_size: .; v_call: TRBV19
cdr3_aa: CASSLGDTQYF; cdr3_nt: TGCGCCAGTAGCCTAGGAGATACGCAGTATTTT; d_call: .; j_call: TRBJ2-3; clone_size: .; v_call: TRBV5-1
cdr3_aa: CASSQSRGTLHF; cdr3_nt: TGTGCCAGCAGCCAATCCAGGGGAACCCTCCACTTT; d_call: .; j_call: TRBJ1-6; clone_size: few; v_call: TRBV3-1/TRBV3-2
cdr3_aa: CASSHWTDFGNTIYF; cdr3_nt: TGTGCCAGCAGCCACTGGACGGACTTTGGAAACACCATATATTTT; d_call: .; j_call: TRBJ1-3; clone_size: .; v_call: TRBV3-1/TRBV3-2
cdr3_aa: CATSVELASGANVLTF; cdr3_nt: TGTGCCACCAGCGTAGAACTAGCTTCCGGGGCCAACGTCCTGACTTTC; d_call: .; j_call: TRBJ2-6; clone_size: .; v_call: TRBV15
cdr3_aa: CASSLWTNNEQFF; cdr3_nt: TGTGCCAGCAGCTTATGGACAAACAATGAGCAGTTCTTC; d_call: .; j_call: TRBJ2-1; clone_size: .; v_call: TRBV7-6
cdr3_aa: CASSRGTGGINYGYTF; cdr3_nt: TGTGCCAGCTCACGAGGGACAGGGGGCATCAACTATGGCTACACCTTC; d_call: TRBD1; j_call: TRBJ1-2; clone_size: .; v_call: TRBV18
cdr3_aa: CATSRRGQTNSPLHF; cdr3_nt: TGTGCCACCAGCAGAAGAGGACAGACCAATTCACCCCTCCACTTT; d_call: .; j_call: TRBJ1-6; clone_size: once; v_call: TRBV15
cdr3_aa: CASSGDRGDNQPQHF; cdr3_nt: TGTGCCAGCAGCGGGGACAGGGGAGACAATCAGCCCCAGCATTTT; d_call: TRBD1; j_call: TRBJ1-5; clone_size: .; v_call: TRBV9
cdr3_aa: CASSLASGRTDTQYF; cdr3_nt: TGTGCCAGCAGTTTAGCTAGCGGCCGCACAGATACGCAGTATTTT; d_call: TRBD2; j_call: TRBJ2-3; clone_size: .; v_call: TRBV6-5